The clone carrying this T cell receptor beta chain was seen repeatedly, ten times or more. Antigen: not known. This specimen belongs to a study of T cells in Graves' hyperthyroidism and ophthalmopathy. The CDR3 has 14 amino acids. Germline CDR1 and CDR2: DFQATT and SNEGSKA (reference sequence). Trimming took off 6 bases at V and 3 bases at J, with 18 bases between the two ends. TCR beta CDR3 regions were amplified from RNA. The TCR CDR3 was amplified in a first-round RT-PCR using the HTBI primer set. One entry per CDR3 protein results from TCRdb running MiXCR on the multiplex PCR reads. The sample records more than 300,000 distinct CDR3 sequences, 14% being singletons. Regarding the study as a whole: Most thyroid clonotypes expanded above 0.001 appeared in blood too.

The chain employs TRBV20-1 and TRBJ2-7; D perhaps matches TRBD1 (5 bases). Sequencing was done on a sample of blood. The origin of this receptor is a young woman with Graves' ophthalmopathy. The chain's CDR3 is CSASPTATLYEQYF. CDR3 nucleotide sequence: TGCAGTGCCTCCCCGACAGCTACCCTCTACGAGCAGTACTTC.